Given below is one T cell receptor beta chain in context. Antigen: not known. This entry comes from a study of T-cell memory formation after mild COVID-19. General study points: Pre-infection memory held some responding clones, suggesting pre-existing cross-reactive T cells responded. Nothing confirmed that second-wave clones peaking on day 37 were specific for SARS-CoV-2.

MiXCR, run by TCRdb on the 5' RACE reads, gives a single entry per CDR3 protein. This table holds 500,000 to 600,000 distinct CDR3 sequences, over 15% found once. Germline CDR1 is SGHRS and CDR2 is YFSETQ. The V and J ends lost 4 bases and 7 bases, in that order; junction bases with no gene match: 5. The CDR3 is 13 amino acids. This chain links TRBV5-1 with TRBJ2-1; 7 bases are a match to TRBD2. The sequence derives from an adult woman who had mild COVID-19 (a few samples of this study predate the infection). Cell type and time point are not known. What was sequenced was PBMCs or a T cell subset sorted from them (not recorded which). CDR3 residues: CASSGTAGNEQFF. DNA of the CDR3: TGCGCCAGCAGCGGAACAGCGGGGAATGAGCAGTTCTTC.